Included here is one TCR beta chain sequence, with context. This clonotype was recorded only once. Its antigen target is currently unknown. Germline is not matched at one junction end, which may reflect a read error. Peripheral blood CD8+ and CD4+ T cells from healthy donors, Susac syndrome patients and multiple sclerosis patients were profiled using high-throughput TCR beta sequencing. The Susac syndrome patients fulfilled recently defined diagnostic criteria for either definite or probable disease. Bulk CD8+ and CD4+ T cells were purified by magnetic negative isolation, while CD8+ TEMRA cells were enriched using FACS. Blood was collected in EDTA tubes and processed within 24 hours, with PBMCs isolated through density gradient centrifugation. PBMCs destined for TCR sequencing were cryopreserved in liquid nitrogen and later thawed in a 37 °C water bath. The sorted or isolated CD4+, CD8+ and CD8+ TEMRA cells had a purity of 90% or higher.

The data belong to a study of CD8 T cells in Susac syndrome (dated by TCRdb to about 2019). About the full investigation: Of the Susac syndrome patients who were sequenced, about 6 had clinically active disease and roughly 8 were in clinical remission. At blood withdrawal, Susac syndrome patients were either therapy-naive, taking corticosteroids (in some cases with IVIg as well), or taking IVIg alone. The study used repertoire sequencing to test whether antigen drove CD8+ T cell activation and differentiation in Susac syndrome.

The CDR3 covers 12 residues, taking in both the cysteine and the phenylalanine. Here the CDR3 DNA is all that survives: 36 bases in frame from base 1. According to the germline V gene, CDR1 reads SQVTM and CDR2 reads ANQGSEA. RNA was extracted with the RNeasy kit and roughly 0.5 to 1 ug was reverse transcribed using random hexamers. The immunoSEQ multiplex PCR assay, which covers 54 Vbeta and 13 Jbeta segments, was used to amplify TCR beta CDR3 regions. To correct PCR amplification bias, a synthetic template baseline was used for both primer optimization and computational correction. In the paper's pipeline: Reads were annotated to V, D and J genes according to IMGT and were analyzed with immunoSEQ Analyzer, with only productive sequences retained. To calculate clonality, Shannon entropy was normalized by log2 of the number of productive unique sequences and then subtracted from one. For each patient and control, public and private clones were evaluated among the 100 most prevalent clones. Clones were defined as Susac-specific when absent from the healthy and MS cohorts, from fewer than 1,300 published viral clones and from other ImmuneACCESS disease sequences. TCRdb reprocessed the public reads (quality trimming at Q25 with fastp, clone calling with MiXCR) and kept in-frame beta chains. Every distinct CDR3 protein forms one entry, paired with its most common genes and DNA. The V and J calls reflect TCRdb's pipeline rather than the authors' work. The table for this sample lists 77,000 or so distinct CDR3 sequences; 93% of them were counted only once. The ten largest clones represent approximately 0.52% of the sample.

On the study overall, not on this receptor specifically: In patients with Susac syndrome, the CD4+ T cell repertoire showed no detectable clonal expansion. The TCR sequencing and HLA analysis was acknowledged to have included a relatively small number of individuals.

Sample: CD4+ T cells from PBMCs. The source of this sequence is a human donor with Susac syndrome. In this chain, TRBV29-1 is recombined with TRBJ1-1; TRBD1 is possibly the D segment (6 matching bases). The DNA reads TGCAGCGTCGAAGCCGGGACATCCGAAGCTTTCTTT. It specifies CSVEAGTSEAFF.